The clone carrying this T cell receptor (beta chain) was counted many times. Its antigen is still unknown. This sample stems from a study of regulatory T cells in long-lasting Graves disease. General study findings and limits: Less diverse TCR repertoires were seen in persistent Graves' patients than in newly diagnosed ones. With persistent disease, TRBV28, TRBJ1-2 and TRBJ2-5 were the favored segments.

Trimming cost V 6 bases and J 3 bases; bases outside gene matches: 10. Looked up from germline, CDR1 is SGHAT and CDR2 is FQNNGV. The CDR3 sequence is 16 residues long. Arm-PCR of CDR3 regions and iRepertoire HTBI primers were used to build TCR beta libraries. TCRdb itself ran the multiplex PCR reads through MiXCR, one entry per CDR3 protein. This sample has around 510,000 distinct CDR3 sequences, with 20% found just once. The time point is: persistent/refractory GD, antithyroid drugs over 5 years with positive TRAb. Construction of the TCR library relied on RNA isolated from PBMCs. The chain recombines TRBV11-2 with TRBJ2-7; 11 bases are shared with TRBD2. The material sequenced was peripheral blood mononuclear cells (PBMCs), taken when the disease was refractory, from a patient treated with antithyroid drugs. This receptor was identified in a female donor with Graves disease. CDR3 sequence: CASSTKTSGSIYEQYF. CDR3 in DNA: TGTGCCAGCAGTACTAAAACTAGCGGGAGTATCTACGAGCAGTACTTC.